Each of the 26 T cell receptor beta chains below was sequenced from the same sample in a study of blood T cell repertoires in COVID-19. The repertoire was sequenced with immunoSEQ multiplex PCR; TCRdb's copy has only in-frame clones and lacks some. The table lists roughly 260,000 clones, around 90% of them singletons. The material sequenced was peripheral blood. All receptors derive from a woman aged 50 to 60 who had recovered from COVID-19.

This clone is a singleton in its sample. The CDR3 sequence is CASSQERNYPHGYNEQFF. The CDR3 DNA sequence: TGCGCCAGCAGTCAGGAGCGGAACTATCCCCACGGATACAATGAGCAGTTCTTC. The chain combines TRBV23-1 with TRBJ2-1; tentative D call: TRBD2 (5 bases). TRBV23-1 has ORF status, its function being uncertain. V shed 3 bases and J shed 4 bases, with 22 bases lying between them. The CDR3 consists of 18 residues.

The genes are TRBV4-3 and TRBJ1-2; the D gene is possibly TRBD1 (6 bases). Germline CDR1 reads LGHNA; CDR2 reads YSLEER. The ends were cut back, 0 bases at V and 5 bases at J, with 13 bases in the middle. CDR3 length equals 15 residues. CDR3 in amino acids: CASSQDSRGWYGYTF. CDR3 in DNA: TGCGCCAGCAGCCAAGATAGTAGGGGGTGGTATGGCTACACCTTC.

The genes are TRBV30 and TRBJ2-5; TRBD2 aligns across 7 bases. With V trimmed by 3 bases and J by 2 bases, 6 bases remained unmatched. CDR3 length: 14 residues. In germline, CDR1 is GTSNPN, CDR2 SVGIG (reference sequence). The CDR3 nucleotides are TGTGCCTGGAGCCGGGACTATCCACAAGAGACCCAGTACTTC. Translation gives CAWSRDYPQETQYF.

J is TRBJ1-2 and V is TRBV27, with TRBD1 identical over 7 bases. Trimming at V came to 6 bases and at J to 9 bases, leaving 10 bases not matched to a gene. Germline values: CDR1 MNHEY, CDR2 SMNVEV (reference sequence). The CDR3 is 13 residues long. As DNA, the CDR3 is TGTGCCAGCAGATACACGACAGGGCAGAGCTACACCTTC. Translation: CASRYTTGQSYTF.

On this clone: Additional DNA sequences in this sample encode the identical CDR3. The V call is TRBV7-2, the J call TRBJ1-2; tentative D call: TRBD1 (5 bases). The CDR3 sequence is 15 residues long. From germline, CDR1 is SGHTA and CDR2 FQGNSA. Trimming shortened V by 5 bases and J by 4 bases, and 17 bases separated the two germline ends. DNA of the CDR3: TGTGCCAGCAGCCCAGGCGGGGGGGGAGGCTATGGCTACACCTTC. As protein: CASSPGGGGGYGYTF. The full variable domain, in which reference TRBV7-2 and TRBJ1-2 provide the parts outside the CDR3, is GAGVSQSPSNKVTEKGKDVELRCDPISGHTALYWYRQSLGQGLEFLIYFQGNSAPDKSGLPSDRFSAERTGGSVSTLTIQRTQQEDSAVYLCASSPGGGGGYGYTFGSGTRLTVV.

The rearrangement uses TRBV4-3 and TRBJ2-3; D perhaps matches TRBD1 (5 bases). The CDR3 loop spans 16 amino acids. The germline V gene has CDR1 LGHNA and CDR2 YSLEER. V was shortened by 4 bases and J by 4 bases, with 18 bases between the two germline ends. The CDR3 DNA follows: TGCGCCAGCAGCCGGGGCGAAGGTAGTTGGTCAGATACGCAGTATTTT. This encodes CASSRGEGSWSDTQYF.

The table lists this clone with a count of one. CDR3: CAVQDTVNYGYTF. The CDR3 DNA is TGTGCCGTACAAGACACAGTTAACTATGGCTACACCTTC. This sequence joins TRBV10-3 and TRBJ1-2; D is unresolved. The CDR3 loop spans 13 amino acids. The V gene's germline CDR1 is ENHRY and CDR2 SYGVKD. Trimming pared 11 bases from V and 1 base from J, leaving 14 bases between.

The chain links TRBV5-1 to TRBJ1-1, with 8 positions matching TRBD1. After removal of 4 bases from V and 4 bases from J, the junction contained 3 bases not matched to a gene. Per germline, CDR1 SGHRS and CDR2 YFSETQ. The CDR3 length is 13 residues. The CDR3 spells CASSIQGVTEAFF. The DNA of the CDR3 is TGCGCCAGCAGCATACAGGGGGTCACTGAAGCTTTCTTT. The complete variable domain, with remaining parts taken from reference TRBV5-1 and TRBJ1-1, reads KAGVTQTPRYLIKTRGQQVTLSCSPISGHRSVSWYQQTPGQGLQFLFEYFSETQRNKGNFPGRFSGRQFSNSRSEMNVSTLELGDSALYLCASSIQGVTEAFFGQGTRLTVV.

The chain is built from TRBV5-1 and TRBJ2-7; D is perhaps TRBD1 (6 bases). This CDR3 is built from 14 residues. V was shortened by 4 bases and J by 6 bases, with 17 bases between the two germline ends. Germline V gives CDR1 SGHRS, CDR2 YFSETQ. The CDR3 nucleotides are TGCGCCAGCAGCCTCAAGTCCGGGACAAGCGAGCAGTACTTC. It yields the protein CASSLKSGTSEQYF.

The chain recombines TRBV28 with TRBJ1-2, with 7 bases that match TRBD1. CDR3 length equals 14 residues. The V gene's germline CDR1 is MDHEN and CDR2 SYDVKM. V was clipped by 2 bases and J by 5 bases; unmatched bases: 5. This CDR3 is CASSLRGTAYGYTF. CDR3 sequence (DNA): TGTGCCAGCAGTTTAAGGGGGACAGCTTATGGCTACACCTTC.

The CDR3 bases are TGTGCCAGCAGTAGGACTAGGATCTACAATGAGCAGTTCTTC. Encoded protein: CASSRTRIYNEQFF. V usage is TRBV2 and J usage is TRBJ2-1; 7 nucleotides line up with TRBD2. The germline V gene encodes CDR1 SNHLY and CDR2 FYNNEI. The CDR3 contains 14 residues. The V and J ends lost 5 bases and 3 bases, in that order; junction bases with no gene match: 4.

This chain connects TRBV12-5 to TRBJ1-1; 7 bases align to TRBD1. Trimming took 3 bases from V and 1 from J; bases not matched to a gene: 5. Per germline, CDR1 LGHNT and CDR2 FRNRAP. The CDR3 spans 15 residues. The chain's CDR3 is CASGLGDSSNTEAFF. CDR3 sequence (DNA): TGTGCTAGTGGTTTAGGGGACAGCTCGAACACTGAAGCTTTCTTT.

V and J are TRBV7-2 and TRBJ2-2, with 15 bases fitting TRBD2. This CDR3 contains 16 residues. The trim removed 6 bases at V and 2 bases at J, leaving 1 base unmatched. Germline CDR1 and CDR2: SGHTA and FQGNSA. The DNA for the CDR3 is TGTGCCAGCAGGGGACTAGCGGGGGGTAACACCGGGGAGCTGTTTTTT. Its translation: CASRGLAGGNTGELFF.

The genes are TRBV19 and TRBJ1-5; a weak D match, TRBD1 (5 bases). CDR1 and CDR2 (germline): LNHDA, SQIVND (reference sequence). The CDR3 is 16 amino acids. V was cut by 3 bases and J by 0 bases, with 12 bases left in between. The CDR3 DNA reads TGTGCCAGTAGTATTTCTCAGGGATATAGCAATCAGCCCCAGCATTTT. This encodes CASSISQGYSNQPQHF. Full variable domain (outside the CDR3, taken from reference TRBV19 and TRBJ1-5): DGGITQSPKYLFRKEGQNVTLSCEQNLNHDAMYWYRQDPGQGLRLIYYSQIVNDFQKGDIAEGYSVSREKKESFPLTVTSAQKNPTAFYLCASSISQGYSNQPQHFGDGTRLSIL.

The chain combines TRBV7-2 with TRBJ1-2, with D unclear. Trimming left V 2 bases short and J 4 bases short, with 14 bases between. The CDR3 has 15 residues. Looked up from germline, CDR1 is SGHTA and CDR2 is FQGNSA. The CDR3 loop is CASSLNSGFPYGYTF. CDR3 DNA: TGTGCCAGCAGCTTAAATTCAGGCTTCCCCTATGGCTACACCTTC.

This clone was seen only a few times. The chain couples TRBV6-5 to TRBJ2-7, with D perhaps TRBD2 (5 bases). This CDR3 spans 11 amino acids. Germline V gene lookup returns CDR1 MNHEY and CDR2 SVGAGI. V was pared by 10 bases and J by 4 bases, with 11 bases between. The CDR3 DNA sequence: TGTGCCACCTCCGGGATTTACGAGCAGTACTTC. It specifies CATSGIYEQYF.

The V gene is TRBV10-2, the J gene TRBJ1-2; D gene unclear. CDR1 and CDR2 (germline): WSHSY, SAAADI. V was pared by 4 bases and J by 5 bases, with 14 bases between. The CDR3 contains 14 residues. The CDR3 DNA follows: TGCGCCAGCAGTGGCCAGGAGGTCGGGTATGGCTACACCTTC. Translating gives CASSGQEVGYGYTF.

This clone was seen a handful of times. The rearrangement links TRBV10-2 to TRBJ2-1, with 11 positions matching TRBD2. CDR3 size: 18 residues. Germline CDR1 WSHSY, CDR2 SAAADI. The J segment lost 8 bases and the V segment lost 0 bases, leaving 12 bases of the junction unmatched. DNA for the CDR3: TGCGCCAGCAGTGAGTCGCCCCTACTAGCGGGAGAGGTCCATGAGCAGTTCTTC. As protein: CASSESPLLAGEVHEQFF.

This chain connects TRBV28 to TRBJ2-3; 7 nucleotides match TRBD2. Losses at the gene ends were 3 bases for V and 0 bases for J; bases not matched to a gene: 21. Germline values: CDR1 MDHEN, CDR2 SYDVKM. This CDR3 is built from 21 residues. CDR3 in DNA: TGTGCCAGCAGTTTTTTCCTACCCGAACCGCGGGAGCGCGGGAGCACAGATACGCAGTATTTT. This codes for CASSFFLPEPRERGSTDTQYF. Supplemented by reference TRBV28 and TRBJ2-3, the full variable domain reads DVKVTQSSRYLVKRTGEKVFLECVQDMDHENMFWYRQDPGLGLRLIYFSYDVKMKEKGDIPEGYSVSREKKERFSLILESASTNQTSMYLCASSFFLPEPRERGSTDTQYFGPGTRLTVL.

The CDR3, as DNA: TGTGCCAGCAGCCCCCCCGACAGGGAAGAGACCCAGTACTTC. This encodes CASSPPDREETQYF. This rearrangement joins TRBV7-2 to TRBJ2-5; 7 positions match TRBD1. Trimming cost V 5 bases and J 3 bases; bases outside gene matches: 6. Germline V gene sequence: CDR1 SGHTA, CDR2 FQGNSA. The CDR3 extends over 14 amino acids.

In DNA form, the CDR3 reads TGTGCCAGCAGTGAGGTCCCACCGGGATGGGCTTTCTTT. Translated, it gives CASSEVPPGWAFF. The chain employs TRBV2 and TRBJ1-1; D gene uncertain. Germline V gives CDR1 SNHLY, CDR2 FYNNEI. This CDR3 is 13 amino acids long. V dropped 3 bases and J dropped 11 bases, with 16 bases sitting between them.

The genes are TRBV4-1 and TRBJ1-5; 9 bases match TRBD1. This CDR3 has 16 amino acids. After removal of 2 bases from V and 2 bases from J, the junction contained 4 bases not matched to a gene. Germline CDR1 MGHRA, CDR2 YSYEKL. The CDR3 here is CASSQQTGGGNQPQHF. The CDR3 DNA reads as TGCGCCAGCAGCCAACAAACAGGGGGCGGCAATCAGCCCCAGCATTTT.

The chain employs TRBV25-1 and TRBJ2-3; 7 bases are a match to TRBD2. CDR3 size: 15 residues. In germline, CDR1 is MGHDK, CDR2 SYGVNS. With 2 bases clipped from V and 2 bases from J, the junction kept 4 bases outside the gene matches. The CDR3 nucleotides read TGTGCCAGCAGTGAAACCGGGACTATCACAGATACGCAGTATTTT. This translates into CASSETGTITDTQYF.

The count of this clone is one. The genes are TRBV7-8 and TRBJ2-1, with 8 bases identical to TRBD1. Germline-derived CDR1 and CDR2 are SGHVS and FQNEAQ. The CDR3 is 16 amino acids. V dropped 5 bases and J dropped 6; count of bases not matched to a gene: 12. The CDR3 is CASSTLRDRYRNEQFF. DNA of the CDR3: TGTGCCAGCAGCACCCTCCGGGACAGGTATCGCAATGAGCAGTTCTTC. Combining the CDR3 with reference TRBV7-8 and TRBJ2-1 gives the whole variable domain GAGVSQSPRYKVAKRGQDVALRCDPISGHVSLFWYQQALGQGPEFLTYFQNEAQLDKSGLPSDRFFAERPEGSVSTLKIQRTQQEDSAVYLCASSTLRDRYRNEQFFGPGTRLTVL.

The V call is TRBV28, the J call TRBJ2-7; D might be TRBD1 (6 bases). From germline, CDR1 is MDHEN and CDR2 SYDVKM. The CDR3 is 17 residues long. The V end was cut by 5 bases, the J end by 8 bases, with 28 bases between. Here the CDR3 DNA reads TGTGCCAGCAGTCCCTATCAGGACAGTTCATGGCGTAATCAGCAGTACTTC. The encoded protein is CASSPYQDSSWRNQQYF. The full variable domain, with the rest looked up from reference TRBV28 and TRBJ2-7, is DVKVTQSSRYLVKRTGEKVFLECVQDMDHENMFWYRQDPGLGLRLIYFSYDVKMKEKGDIPEGYSVSREKKERFSLILESASTNQTSMYLCASSPYQDSSWRNQQYFGPGTRLTVT.

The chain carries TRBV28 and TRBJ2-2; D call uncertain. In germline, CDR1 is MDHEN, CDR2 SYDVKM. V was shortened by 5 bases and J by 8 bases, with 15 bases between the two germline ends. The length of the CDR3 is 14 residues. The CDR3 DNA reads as TGTGCCAGCAGTCCTCCGGGTCCAAGAGGGGAGCTGTTTTTT. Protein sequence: CASSPPGPRGELFF.